The rows below give T cell receptor beta chains drawn from one sample of a study of T cell repertoires in cytomegalovirus infection. Their specific antigens are unknown. TCRdb used MiXCR to reprocess the reads, holding one entry per CDR3 protein. The table has about 920,000 distinct CDR3 sequences, less than 40% seen once. The sequencing used cultured CD8+ T cells from PBMCs, collected from culture after CMV antigen stimulation. These receptors originate from a human donor in good health (CMV status not recorded). Some clones in this sample may be carry-over from other donors' samples. The CDR3 runs from the conserved cysteine through the conserved F or W. Each record gives: J gene, V gene, D gene, CDR3 protein. A D gene is named only where the DNA matches it firmly.

TRBJ1-6	TRBV4-1	TRBD1	CASSEGQGRNSPLHF
TRBJ1-1	TRBV12-3/TRBV12-4	TRBD1	CASPGQGALEKKAFF
TRBJ2-1	TRBV28	NA	CASSLVVRGTYNEQFF
TRBJ2-3	TRBV10-3	NA	CAIRTLGGTTDTQYF
TRBJ1-6	TRBV5-4	NA	CASSFEFSPLHF
TRBJ2-4	TRBV5-6	NA	CASSGEQGTKNIQYF
TRBJ1-1	TRBV7-6	TRBD1	CASSSRQGGTEAFF
TRBJ1-5	TRBV4-1	NA	CASSQAGQGEPSHF
TRBJ2-3	TRBV5-4	NA	CASSLILALDTQYF
TRBJ1-2	TRBV29-1	NA	CSVPSYRADYGYTF
TRBJ2-2	TRBV6-5	NA	CASTWLALNTGELFF
TRBJ2-1	TRBV28	TRBD2	CASSPTGTSYNEQFF
TRBJ1-1	TRBV19	TRBD1	CASSIDLRQGYTEAFF
TRBJ2-5	TRBV11-2	NA	CASRTPQETQYF
TRBJ2-1	TRBV7-6	TRBD2	CASSLDLGGYEQFF
TRBJ1-5	TRBV29-1	NA	CSPPAGRGPQPQHF
TRBJ1-4	TRBV7-6	NA	CASSLTEGLLEKLFF
TRBJ2-5	TRBV10-3	TRBD2	CAISELAGGPETQYF
TRBJ2-1	TRBV6-1	TRBD1	CASRTGTGNLVVYNEQFF
TRBJ1-2	TRBV4-3	TRBD1	CASSQERTGTVGYTF
TRBJ1-2	TRBV5-1	NA	CASSSVPGEGYTF
TRBJ1-6	TRBV4-2	TRBD1	CASSQDRQGGSPLHF
TRBJ2-7	TRBV5-1	TRBD1	CASSLATGANREQYF
TRBJ1-6	TRBV27	NA	CASSLPRGDGSYNSPLHF
TRBJ1-5	TRBV12-3/TRBV12-4	NA	CASSLHLSNQPQHF
TRBJ2-6	TRBV7-9	NA	CASTALPEGANVLTF
TRBJ1-1	TRBV6-5	TRBD1	CASSNPTGADTEAFF
TRBJ1-1	TRBV7-9	NA	CASSGDDRRNTEAFF
TRBJ2-1	TRBV29-1	NA	CSGVKASYNEQFF
TRBJ2-5	TRBV18	NA	CASSPLPRRGEETQYF
TRBJ1-2	TRBV7-9	NA	CASSLVPYCRDGGYTF
TRBJ1-2	TRBV12-3/TRBV12-4	NA	CASSLTAYIRLNYGYTF